The 20 T cell receptor beta chains below all came from one sample that was sequenced in a study of T cell clonality in common variable immunodeficiency. TCRdb's copy holds only in-frame clones and misses some; the assay was immunoSEQ multiplex PCR. This sample carries tens of thousands of clones, none of them present only once. The sequenced material came from peripheral blood mononuclear cells. The receptors here all came from a person between 18 and 69 years old in good health.

This clone has only a few counts. The CDR3 end is not reached by the read, which stops 3 residues before it; the germline J gene fills it in. This chain uses TRBV5-1 with TRBJ2-3; 12 nucleotides match TRBD2. The CDR3 has 17 residues. The germline V gene encodes CDR1 SGHRS and CDR2 YFSETQ. V dropped 0 bases and J dropped 4; count of bases not matched to a gene: 6. The part of the CDR3 DNA that was read is TGCGCCAGCAGCTTGGGACTAGCGGGAGCGTCGTCAGATACG. This translates into CASSLGLAGASSDT. The entire CDR3 sequence reads CASSLGLAGASSDTQYF.

This clone came up many times. Coverage ceases 3 residues before the CDR3 finishes, and the germline J gene fills in the end. This rearrangement joins TRBV19 to TRBJ1-5; D not certain. CDR3 length: 15 amino acids. Germline CDR1 is LNHDA and CDR2 is SQIVND (reference sequence). Trimming took off 7 bases at V and 0 bases at J, with 13 bases between the two ends. The DNA read from the CDR3 is TGTGCCAGTACCCAAAATACGGGTAGCAATCAGCCC. Translating gives CASTQNTGSNQP. The CDR3, in full, reads CASTQNTGSNQPQHF.

Ten or more counts support this clone. With the read ending 3 residues before the CDR3 end, the germline J gene is used to fill in that end. V usage is TRBV2 and J usage is TRBJ1-6, with 7 bases lining up with TRBD1. Trimming cost V 4 bases and J 7 bases; bases outside gene matches: 4. Germline CDR1 SNHLY, CDR2 FYNNEI. This CDR3 contains 14 residues. CDR3 region: CASSAATGNSPLHF. The covered CDR3 bases are TGTGCCAGCAGTGCCGCGACAGGGAATTCACCC.

This clone was detected many times. CDR3 bases read: TGTGCCAGCAGCTTGGCCAGGAACACCGGGGAG. It specifies CASSLARNTGE. The complete CDR3 reads CASSLARNTGELFF. The gene calls are TRBV5-4 and TRBJ2-2; no clear D gene. The DNA ends 3 residues before the CDR3 does, and the rest of the CDR3 is filled in from the germline J gene. This CDR3 has 14 amino acids. V was cut by 0 bases and J by 1 base, with 4 bases left in between. Germline CDR1 SGHNT, CDR2 YYREEE (reference sequence). Full variable domain (rest looked up from reference TRBV5-4 and TRBJ2-2): ETGVTQSPTHLIKTRGQQVTLRCSSQSGHNTVSWYQQALGQGPQFIFQYYREEENGRGNFPPRFSGLQFPNYSSELNVNALELDDSALYLCASSLARNTGELFFGEGSRLTVL.

This clone was counted many times. The missing CDR3 end, 3 residues past where the read stops, is filled in from the germline J gene. This rearrangement joins TRBV19 to TRBJ2-7; 8 bases agree with TRBD2. In germline, CDR1 is LNHDA, CDR2 SQIVND (reference sequence). This CDR3 region has 15 residues. V shed 6 bases, J shed 2 bases, and the junction held 9 bases outside the gene matches. This CDR3 reads CASSLRGGATYEQYF. The covered CDR3 bases are TGTGCCAGTAGCCTTCGGGGGGGGGCCACCTACGAG.

In its sample, this clone was seen many times. The CDR3 region is CAWSEGLASREQFF. CDR3 DNA (partial): TGTGCCTGGAGTGAGGGACTAGCATCTCGTGAG. The chain uses TRBV30 and TRBJ2-1; TRBD2 matches 9 bases. The read gets to within 3 residues of the CDR3 end, and the germline J gene fills in the rest. Germline CDR1 is GTSNPN and CDR2 is SVGIG (reference sequence). V lost 1 base, J lost 9 bases, and 7 bases stayed unmatched. The CDR3 runs 14 residues.

In this sample, this clone turned up many times. The CDR3 end falls 3 residues outside the read, so it is completed with the germline J gene. The chain joins TRBV5-1 to TRBJ2-2; perhaps TRBD2 as D (7 bases). From germline, CDR1 is SGHRS and CDR2 YFSETQ. Deletions cut 6 bases from V and 1 base from J, with 19 bases between. This CDR3 contains 17 residues. The covered CDR3 bases are TGCGCCAGCACTCTAACGTCGGGGGGCGGGAACACCGGGGAG. Translation: CASTLTSGGGNTGE. The entire CDR3 protein is CASTLTSGGGNTGELFF.

This clone was observed at least ten times. The read ends 3 residues before the CDR3 terminus; that terminus is restored from the germline J gene. The chain carries TRBV18 and TRBJ1-4; TRBD1 is a possible D gene (6 bases). CDR1 and CDR2 from the germline V gene are KGHSH and LQKENI. This CDR3 contains 13 residues. V lost 3 bases and J 8 bases, leaving 10 bases between the germline ends. CDR3 bases read: TGTGCCAGCTCACCGATCAGGGGAGAAAAA. The encoded protein is CASSPIRGEK. The full CDR3 protein reads CASSPIRGEKLFF.

This clone was seen ten or more times. The read stops 3 residues short of the end of the CDR3; the missing end is completed from the germline J gene. The chain couples TRBV7-9 to TRBJ1-4, with TRBD1 identical over 9 bases. Germline lookup yields CDR1 SEHNR and CDR2 FQNEAQ (reference sequence). J gave up 7 bases and V 5 bases, and 5 bases lay outside the gene matches. CDR3 length equals 14 residues. CDR3 residues: CASSLTGGIEKLFF. CDR3 bases read: TGTGCCAGCAGCCTGACAGGGGGAATTGAAAAA.

Ten or more counts support this clone. The read finishes 3 residues shy of the CDR3 end, and the germline J gene is used to complete it. The genes are TRBV20-1 and TRBJ1-5; no definite D call. The CDR3 is 15 amino acids. Germline V gene sequence: CDR1 DFQATT, CDR2 SNEGSKA (reference sequence). The V end lost 6 bases, the J end lost 0 bases, and 15 bases lay between the germline ends. Incomplete CDR3 DNA: TGCAGTGCAGCCGGGGAGCAAAATAGCAATCAGCCC. It is translated as CSAAGEQNSNQP. The complete CDR3 sequence is CSAAGEQNSNQPQHF.

This clone was detected many times. The CDR3 is cut off 3 residues early in the read; its end comes from the germline J gene. The chain recombines TRBV7-9 with TRBJ2-1; a weak D match, TRBD2 (5 bases). Trimming removed 3 bases at V and 3 bases at J, with 12 bases between. The CDR3 sequence is 15 residues long. Germline lookup yields CDR1 SEHNR and CDR2 FQNEAQ (reference sequence). The sequenced CDR3 bases are TGTGCCAGCAGCTTTACCCAGCGGATCTACAATGAG. Residues: CASSFTQRIYNE. The CDR3 as a whole reads CASSFTQRIYNEQFF. Using reference TRBV7-9 and TRBJ2-1 for the parts outside the CDR3, the full variable domain is DTGVSQNPRHKITKRGQNVTFRCDPISEHNRLYWYRQTLGQGPEFLTYFQNEAQLEKSRLLSDRFSAERPKGSFSTLEIQRTEQGDSAMYLCASSFTQRIYNEQFFGPGTRLTVL.

This clone was seen ten or more times. The read terminates 3 residues ahead of where the CDR3 ends, so the germline J gene completes it. The V and J genes are TRBV20-1 and TRBJ2-1; 10 nucleotides agree with TRBD2. Germline CDR1 and CDR2: DFQATT and SNEGSKA (reference sequence). This CDR3 region has 14 residues. V was pared by 5 bases and J by 7 bases, with 8 bases of the junction left unmatched. The covered CDR3 bases are TGCAGTGCTTTGGGGCTAGCGGGAGATAATGAG. It is translated as CSALGLAGDNE. The full CDR3 sequence reads CSALGLAGDNEQFF.

This clone was seen repeatedly, ten times or more. The read comes to an end 3 residues before the CDR3 does, leaving the germline J gene to fill in the end. The V call is TRBV4-1, the J call TRBJ2-3; weak D call: TRBD1 (5 bases). Trimming pared 7 bases from V and 0 bases from J, leaving 17 bases between. CDR1 and CDR2 from the germline V gene are MGHRA and YSYEKL. The CDR3 loop spans 16 amino acids. The CDR3 DNA, read in part, is TGCGCCAGCACCCCCCGTGGGGCAGATAGCACAGATACG. This sequence encodes CASTPRGADSTDT. In full, the CDR3 reads CASTPRGADSTDTQYF.

This clone has a count of ten or more. From the germline J gene comes the end of the CDR3, since the read stops 3 residues before it. The chain employs TRBV30 and TRBJ2-3; 11 nucleotides agree with TRBD2. J lost 6 bases, V lost 3 bases, and 14 bases had no gene match. The CDR3 contains 17 residues. Germline V gene lookup returns CDR1 GTSNPN and CDR2 SVGIG (reference sequence). The CDR3 sequence: CAWSPGRWASGRDTQYF. Incomplete CDR3 DNA: TGTGCCTGGAGCCCCGGACGGTGGGCTAGCGGGAGGGATACG. The full variable domain, rest sourced from reference TRBV30 and TRBJ2-3, is SQTIHQWPATLVQPVGSPLSLECTVEGTSNPNLYWYRQAAGRGLQLLFYSVGIGQISSEVPQNLSASRPQDRQFILSSKKLLLSDSGFYLCAWSPGRWASGRDTQYFGPGTRLTVL.

At least ten counts were recorded for this clone. The read finishes 3 residues shy of the CDR3 end, and the germline J gene is used to complete it. The rearrangement joins TRBV28 to TRBJ2-3; D is undetermined. V was shortened by 5 bases and J by 5 bases, with 11 bases between the two germline ends. The germline gives CDR1 MDHEN, CDR2 SYDVKM. The CDR3 extends over 13 amino acids. The CDR3 is CASSPPPLDTQYF. The DNA read from the CDR3 is TGTGCCAGCAGTCCCCCCCCTTTAGATACG.

This clone has ten or more counts. The sequenced fragment ends 3 residues before the CDR3 boundary, so the rest is inferred from the germline J gene. The chain has TRBV11-3 and TRBJ2-6; possibly TRBD1 or TRBD2 for D (6 bases each). This CDR3 region has 15 residues. Germline CDR1 and CDR2: SGHNT and YENEEA. Deletions cut 1 base from V and 4 bases from J, with 8 bases between. The CDR3 reads CASSLGGTGANVLTF. The part of the CDR3 DNA that was read is TGTGCCAGCAGCTTAGGCGGGACAGGGGCCAACGTC. Looking up the rest from reference TRBV11-3 and TRBJ2-6 gives the full variable domain: EAGVVQSPRYKIIEKKQPVAFWCNPISGHNTLYWYLQNLGQGPELLIRYENEEAVDDSQLPKDRFSAERLKGVDSTLKIQPAELGDSAVYLCASSLGGTGANVLTFGAGSRLTVL.

This clone was counted ten times or more. From the germline J gene comes the end of the CDR3, since the read stops 3 residues before it. The genes are TRBV14 and TRBJ2-5, with D maybe TRBD2 (6 bases). The CDR3 length is 16 residues. V was trimmed by 0 bases and J by 0 bases, leaving 11 bases between them. Germline CDR1 is SGHDN and CDR2 is FVKESK. CDR3 sequence reads: CASSQDAGLNQETQYF. The DNA read from the CDR3 is TGTGCCAGCAGCCAAGATGCTGGACTAAACCAAGAGACC.

This clone showed up many times. The read halts 3 residues ahead of the CDR3 end, with the missing end drawn from the germline J gene. The chain has TRBV13 and TRBJ2-2, with D unresolved. Looked up from germline, CDR1 is PRHDT and CDR2 is FYEKMQ (reference sequence). The CDR3 loop spans 14 amino acids. Trimming cost V 4 bases and J 3 bases, with 9 bases left between them. The CDR3 loop reads CASSSRAHTGELFF. The covered CDR3 bases are TGTGCCAGCAGCTCAAGGGCACACACCGGGGAG.

This clone was counted ten times or more. The DNA ends 3 residues before the CDR3 does, and the rest of the CDR3 is filled in from the germline J gene. This sequence joins TRBV18 and TRBJ2-2; no clear D. V lost 5 bases and J 6 bases, leaving 7 bases between the germline ends. The CDR3 is 12 amino acids. Germline CDR1 reads KGHSH; CDR2 reads LQKENI. CDR3 protein: CASSSISGELFF. The covered CDR3 bases are TGTGCCAGCTCAAGCATCTCCGGGGAG.

This clone was counted at least ten times. Read data end 3 residues before the CDR3 end; the end is taken from the germline J gene. The gene calls are TRBV20-1 and TRBJ1-5; TRBD1 matches 10 bases. The ends lost 6 bases at V and 4 bases at J; junction bases unmatched: 3. CDR1 and CDR2 from the germline V gene are DFQATT and SNEGSKA (reference sequence). The CDR3 runs to 13 residues. The CDR3 here is CSALDRGNQPQHF. The CDR3 bases that were read are TGCAGTGCCCTGGACAGGGGGAATCAGCCC.